The sequence of this TCR beta chain was determined in a study of Ad26.COV2.S vaccination and SARS-CoV-2 variants. Study at large: Intramuscular Ad26.COV2.S doses were given once or twice, 56 days apart.

Only in-frame clones appear in the TCRdb table, and some are missing; sequencing was by immunoSEQ multiplex PCR. The table has hundreds of thousands of clones, around nine tenths seen once; the top ten hold over 9%. About this clone: What it binds is not known.

Specified treatment: some 20 received Ad26.COV2.S at low or high dose, single or two shots; about 5 received placebo; per-sample allocation not given. Vaccine and placebo recipients were sampled on day 63 after the first injection. Study outcomes and limitations: Responses of spike-specific T cells (both CD8+ and CD4+) reportedly showed substantial breadth after vaccination.

The V and J ends lost 4 bases and 2 bases, in that order; junction bases with no gene match: 4. The CDR3 runs to 15 residues. Per the germline V gene, CDR1 is SGHVS and CDR2 is FQNEAQ. Sequenced here: peripheral blood, sampled in a trial of Ad26.COV2.S vaccine versus placebo. The V gene is TRBV7-8, the J gene TRBJ2-2; 7 nucleotides agree with TRBD1. The clonotype was recovered from a person between 18 and 59 years old who received the Ad26.COV2.S COVID-19 vaccine or a placebo. CDR3 DNA: TGTGCCAGCAGCTACAGGACAGGAAACACCGGGGAGCTGTTTTTT. It codes for CASSYRTGNTGELFF. The variable domain in full, with the rest retrieved from reference TRBV7-8 and TRBJ2-2, is GAGVSQSPRYKVAKRGQDVALRCDPISGHVSLFWYQQALGQGPEFLTYFQNEAQLDKSGLPSDRFFAERPEGSVSTLKIQRTQQEDSAVYLCASSYRTGNTGELFFGEGSRLTVL.